This note documents a single T cell receptor (beta chain) sequence. Clinical history as reported by participants underpinned cohort assignment. Before they entered the study, exposed participants had met a COVID-19 case within 2 weeks. V lost 0 bases to trimming and J lost 1 base; unmatched junction nucleotides: 5. Germline V gene sequence: CDR1 GTSNPN, CDR2 SVGIG (reference sequence). The CDR3 length is 16 residues. The sample originates from a study of blood T cell repertoires in COVID-19. Study-level information: From T cells, B-cell-depleted T cells, or PBMCs came the material, which was cDNA or gDNA.

Measured with immunoSEQ multiplex PCR; TCRdb has only the in-frame clones, and not every one. The sample holds 250,000 to 300,000 clones; about 90% are singletons and the top ten take roughly 2.9%. V is TRBV30 and J is TRBJ1-1, with 10 nucleotides matching TRBD1. Sequences were obtained from PBMCs or T cells enriched from blood (not recorded which). The clonotype was recovered from a woman aged 50 to 60 who had been exposed to COVID-19. The chain's CDR3 is CAWSVRRTGGNTEAFF. CDR3 DNA: TGTGCCTGGAGTGTACGTCGGACAGGGGGGAACACTGAAGCTTTCTTT.